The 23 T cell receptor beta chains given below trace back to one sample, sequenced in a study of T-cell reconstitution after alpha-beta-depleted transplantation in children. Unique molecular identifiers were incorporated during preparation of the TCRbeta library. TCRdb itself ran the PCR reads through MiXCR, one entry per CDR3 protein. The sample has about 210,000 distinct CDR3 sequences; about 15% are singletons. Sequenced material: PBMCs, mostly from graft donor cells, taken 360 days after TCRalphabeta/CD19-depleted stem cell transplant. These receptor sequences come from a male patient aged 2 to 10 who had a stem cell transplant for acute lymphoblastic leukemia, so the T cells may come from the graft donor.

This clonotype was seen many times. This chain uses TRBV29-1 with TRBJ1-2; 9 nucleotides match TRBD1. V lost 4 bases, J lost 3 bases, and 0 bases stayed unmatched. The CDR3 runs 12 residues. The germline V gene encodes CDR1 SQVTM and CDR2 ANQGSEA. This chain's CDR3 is CSVGQGDYGYTF. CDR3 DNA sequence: TGCAGCGTTGGACAGGGGGACTATGGCTACACCTTC. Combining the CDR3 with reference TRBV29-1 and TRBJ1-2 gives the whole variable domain SAVISQKPSRDICQRGTSLTIQCQVDSQVTMMFWYRQQPGQSLTLIATANQGSEATYESGFVIDKFPISRPNLTFSTLTVSNMSPEDSSIYLCSVGQGDYGYTFGSGTRLTVV.

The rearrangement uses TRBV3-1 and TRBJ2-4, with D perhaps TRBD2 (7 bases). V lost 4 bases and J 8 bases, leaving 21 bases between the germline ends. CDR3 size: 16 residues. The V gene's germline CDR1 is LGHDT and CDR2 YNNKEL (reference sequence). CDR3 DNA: TGTGCCAGCAGCCCCAAGGGGGGGGCGTTTGTGGACATTCAGTACTTC. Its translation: CASSPKGGAFVDIQYF.

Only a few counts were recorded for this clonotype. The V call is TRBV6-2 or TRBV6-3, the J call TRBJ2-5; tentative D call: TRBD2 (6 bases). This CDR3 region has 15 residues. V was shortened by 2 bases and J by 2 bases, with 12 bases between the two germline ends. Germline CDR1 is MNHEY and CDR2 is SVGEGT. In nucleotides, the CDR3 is TGTGCCAGCAGTTACGGAGGGGCCGTTCAAGAGACCCAGTACTTC. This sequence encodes CASSYGGAVQETQYF.

The CDR3 region is CASSPSQGATNEKLFF. The CDR3 nucleotides are TGTGCCAGCTCACCATCCCAGGGGGCGACTAATGAAAAACTGTTTTTT. The chain carries TRBV18 and TRBJ1-4; TRBD1 agrees at 8 bases. This CDR3 is 16 amino acids long. V was clipped by 2 bases and J by 2 bases; unmatched bases: 4. Looked up from germline, CDR1 is KGHSH and CDR2 is LQKENI.

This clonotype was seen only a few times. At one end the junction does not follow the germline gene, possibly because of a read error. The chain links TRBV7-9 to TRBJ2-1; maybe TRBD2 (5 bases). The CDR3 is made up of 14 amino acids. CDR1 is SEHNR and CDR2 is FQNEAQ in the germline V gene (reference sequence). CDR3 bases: TGTGCCAGCAGCCCCAACCTCCTAGCTGCAGAGCGGTTCTTC. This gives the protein CASSPNLLAAERFF.

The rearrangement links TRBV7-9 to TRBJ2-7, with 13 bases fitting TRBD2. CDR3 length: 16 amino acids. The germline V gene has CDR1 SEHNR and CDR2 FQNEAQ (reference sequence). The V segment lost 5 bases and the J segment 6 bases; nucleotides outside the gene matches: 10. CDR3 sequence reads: CASSLPTSGRTGEQYF. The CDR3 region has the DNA TGTGCCAGCAGCCTACCGACTAGCGGGAGGACGGGCGAGCAGTACTTC. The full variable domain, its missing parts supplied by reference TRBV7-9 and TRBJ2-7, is DTGVSQNPRHKITKRGQNVTFRCDPISEHNRLYWYRQTLGQGPEFLTYFQNEAQLEKSRLLSDRFSAERPKGSFSTLEIQRTEQGDSAMYLCASSLPTSGRTGEQYFGPGTRLTVT.

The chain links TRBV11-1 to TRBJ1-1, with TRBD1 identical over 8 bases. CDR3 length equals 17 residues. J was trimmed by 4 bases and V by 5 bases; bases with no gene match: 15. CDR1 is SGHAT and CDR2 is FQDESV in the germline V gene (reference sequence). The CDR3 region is CASSGRRQGIWVTEAFF. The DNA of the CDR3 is TGTGCCAGCAGCGGGCGCAGACAGGGGATTTGGGTCACTGAAGCTTTCTTT. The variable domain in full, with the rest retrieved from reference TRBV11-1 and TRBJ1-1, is EAEVAQSPRYKITEKSQAVAFWCDPISGHATLYWYRQILGQGPELLVQFQDESVVDDSQLPKDRFSAERLKGVDSTLKIQPAELGDSAMYLCASSGRRQGIWVTEAFFGQGTRLTVV.

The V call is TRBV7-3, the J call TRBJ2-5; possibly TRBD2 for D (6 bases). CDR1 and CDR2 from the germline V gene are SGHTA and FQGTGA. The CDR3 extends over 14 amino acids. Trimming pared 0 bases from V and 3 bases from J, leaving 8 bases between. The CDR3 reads CASSLTGGEETQYF. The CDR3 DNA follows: TGTGCCAGCAGCTTAACGGGGGGAGAAGAGACCCAGTACTTC.

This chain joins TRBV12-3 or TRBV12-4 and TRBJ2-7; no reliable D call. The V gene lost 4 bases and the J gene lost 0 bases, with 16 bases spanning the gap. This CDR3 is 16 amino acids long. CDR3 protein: CASSSPSYGASYEQYF. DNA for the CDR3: TGTGCCAGCAGTTCCCCCAGCTATGGCGCCTCCTACGAGCAGTACTTC.

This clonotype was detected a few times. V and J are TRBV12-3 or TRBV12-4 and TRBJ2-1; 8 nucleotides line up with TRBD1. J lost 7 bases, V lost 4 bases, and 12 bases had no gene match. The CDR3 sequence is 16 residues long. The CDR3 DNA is TGTGCCAGCAGTTCCCCCGGGACAGGTTTTTGGAATGAGCAGTTCTTC. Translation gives CASSSPGTGFWNEQFF.

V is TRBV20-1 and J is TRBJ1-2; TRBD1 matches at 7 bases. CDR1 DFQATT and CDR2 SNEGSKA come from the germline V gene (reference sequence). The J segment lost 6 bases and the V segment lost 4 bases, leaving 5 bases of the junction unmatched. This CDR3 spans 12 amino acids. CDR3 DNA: TGCAGTGCTACAGGGGACAGTCATGGCTACACCTTC. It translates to CSATGDSHGYTF.

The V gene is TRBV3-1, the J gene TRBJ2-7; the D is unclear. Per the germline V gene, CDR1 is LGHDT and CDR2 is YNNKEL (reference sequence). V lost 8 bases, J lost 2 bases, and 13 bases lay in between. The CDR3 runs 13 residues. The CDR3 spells CASFSTATYEQYF. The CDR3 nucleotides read TGTGCCAGCTTCTCTACGGCAACCTACGAGCAGTACTTC.

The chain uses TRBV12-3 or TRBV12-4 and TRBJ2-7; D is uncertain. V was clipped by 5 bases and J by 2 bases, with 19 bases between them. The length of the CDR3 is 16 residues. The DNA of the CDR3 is TGTGCCAGCAGTCTCACCAAAGCCTACTCGGCCTACGAGCAGTACTTC. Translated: CASSLTKAYSAYEQYF.

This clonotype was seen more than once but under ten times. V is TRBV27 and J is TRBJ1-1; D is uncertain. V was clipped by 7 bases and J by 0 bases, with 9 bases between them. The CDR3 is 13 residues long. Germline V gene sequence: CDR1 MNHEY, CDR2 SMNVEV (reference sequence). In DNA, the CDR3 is TGTGCCAGCAAGAGACAACTGAACACTGAAGCTTTCTTT. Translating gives CASKRQLNTEAFF.

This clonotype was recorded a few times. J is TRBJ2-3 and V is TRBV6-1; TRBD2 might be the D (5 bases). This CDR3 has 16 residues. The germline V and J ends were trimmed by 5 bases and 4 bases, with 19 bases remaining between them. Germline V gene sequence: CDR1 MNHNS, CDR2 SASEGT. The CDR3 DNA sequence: TGTGCCAGCAGTACTACGAGGCGGACTGATCCAGATACGCAGTATTTT. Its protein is CASSTTRRTDPDTQYF.

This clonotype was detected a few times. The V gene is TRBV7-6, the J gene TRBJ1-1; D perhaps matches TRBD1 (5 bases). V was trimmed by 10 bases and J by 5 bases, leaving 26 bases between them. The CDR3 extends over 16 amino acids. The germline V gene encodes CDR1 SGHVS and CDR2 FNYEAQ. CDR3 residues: CAISLLPGTRVTEAFF. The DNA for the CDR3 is TGTGCCATCTCTTTATTGCCGGGGACCAGGGTTACTGAAGCTTTCTTT.

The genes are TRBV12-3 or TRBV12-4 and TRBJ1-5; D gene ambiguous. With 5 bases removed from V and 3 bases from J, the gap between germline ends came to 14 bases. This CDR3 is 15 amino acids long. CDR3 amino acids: CASSLNRASNQPQHF. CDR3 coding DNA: TGTGCCAGCAGTCTGAACCGGGCCTCCAATCAGCCCCAGCATTTT.

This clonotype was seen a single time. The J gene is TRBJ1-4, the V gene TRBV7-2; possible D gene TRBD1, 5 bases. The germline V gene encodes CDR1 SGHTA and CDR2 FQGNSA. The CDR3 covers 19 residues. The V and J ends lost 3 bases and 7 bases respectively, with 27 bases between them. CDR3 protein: CASSFPWKILTEVGEKLFF. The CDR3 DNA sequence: TGTGCCAGCAGCTTCCCATGGAAAATTCTGACAGAGGTCGGTGAAAAACTGTTTTTT.

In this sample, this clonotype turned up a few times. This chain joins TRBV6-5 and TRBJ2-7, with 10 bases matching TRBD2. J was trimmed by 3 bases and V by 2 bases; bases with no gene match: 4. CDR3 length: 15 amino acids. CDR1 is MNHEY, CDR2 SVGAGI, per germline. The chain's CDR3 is CASSYVASGSYEQYF. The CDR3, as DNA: TGTGCCAGCAGTTACGTGGCTAGCGGGAGCTACGAGCAGTACTTC.

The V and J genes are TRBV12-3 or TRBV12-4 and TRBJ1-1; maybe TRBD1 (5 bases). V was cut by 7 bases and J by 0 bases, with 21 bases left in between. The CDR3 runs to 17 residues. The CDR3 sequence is CASTKTVGPHMNTEAFF. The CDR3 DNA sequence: TGTGCCAGCACCAAAACTGTGGGACCGCACATGAACACTGAAGCTTTCTTT.

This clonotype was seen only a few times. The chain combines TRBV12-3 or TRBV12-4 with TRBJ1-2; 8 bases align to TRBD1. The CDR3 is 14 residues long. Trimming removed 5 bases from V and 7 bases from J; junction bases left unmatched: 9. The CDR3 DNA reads TGTGCCAGCAGTGCCAGGGGGCGGGACTCTGGCTACACCTTC. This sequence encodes CASSARGRDSGYTF.

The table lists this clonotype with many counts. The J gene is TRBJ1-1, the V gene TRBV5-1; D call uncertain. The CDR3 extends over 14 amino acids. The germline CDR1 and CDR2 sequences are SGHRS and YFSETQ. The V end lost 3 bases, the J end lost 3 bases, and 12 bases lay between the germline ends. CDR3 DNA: TGCGCCAGCAGCTACTATAACCAGGACACTGAAGCTTTCTTT. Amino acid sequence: CASSYYNQDTEAFF.

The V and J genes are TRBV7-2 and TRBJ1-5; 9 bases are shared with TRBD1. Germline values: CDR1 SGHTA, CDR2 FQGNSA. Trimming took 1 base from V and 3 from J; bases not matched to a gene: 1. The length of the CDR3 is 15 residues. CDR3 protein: CASSLGDRDNQPQHF. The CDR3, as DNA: TGTGCCAGCAGCTTAGGGGACAGGGACAATCAGCCCCAGCATTTT.